This TCR beta chain was sequenced for a study of siplizumab effects on memory and regulatory T cells. In each sample, 10^5 or so TCR templates were assayed. Assay: immunoSEQ multiplex PCR; the TCRdb copy retains only in-frame clones and omits some. The sample records around 100,000 clones, over 90% being singletons. Regarding the study as a whole: Siplizumab produced a significant drop in alloreactive sequences attributable to unstimulated CD4+ memory cells. Mappable alloreactive CD4+ clones came from Treg cells 68.8% of the time on average with siplizumab, against 26.9% in controls. Memory cells seemed less diverse than naive T cells, which also seemed major contributors to the alloresponse.

A word on this clone: Its antigen is not known.

Germline values: CDR1 MNHNY, CDR2 SVGAGI (reference sequence). The V and J ends lost 2 bases and 5 bases respectively, with 10 bases between them. There are 14 residues in the CDR3. The V gene is TRBV6-6, the J gene TRBJ1-5; no clear D gene. This receptor was obtained from a human donor in good health. What was sequenced was non-Treg CD4+ T cells sorted from blood. CDR3 protein: CASSYSTDYQPQHF. CDR3 DNA sequence: TGTGCCAGCAGTTACAGTACAGATTATCAGCCCCAGCATTTT.